This T cell receptor beta chain was sequenced during a study of blood T cell repertoires in COVID-19. Turning to the study itself: Acute and convalescent COVID-19 specimens originated in the United States, Italy and Spain. T cells, B-cell-depleted T cells, or PBMCs provided the cDNA or gDNA that served as material.

V lost 5 bases and J lost 9; bases outside the gene matches: 13. Germline assignment: CDR1 MNHEY and CDR2 SMNVEV (reference sequence). The length of the CDR3 is 16 residues. Per the authors' pipeline: For nucleated cells, counts were estimated from reference gene primer amplification. This table comes from immunoSEQ multiplex PCR, and its TCRdb copy is limited to in-frame clones, with some not included. The V and J calls and clone size were taken over from that table, and D and trimming were inferred from the DNA. Counted here are some 330,000 clones, over 75% occurring once; the ten biggest clones make up around 2%.

Sequenced input: PBMCs or T cells enriched from blood (not recorded which). This clonotype originated in a man aged 40-49 years in a cohort exposed to, infected with or recovered from COVID-19 (not recorded which). V gene TRBV27 combines with J gene TRBJ1-6; 7 nucleotides align to TRBD1. CDR3 in DNA: TGTGCCAGCAGTCACCACAGGGGAAATATCGGTTCACCCCTCCACTTT. Amino acids: CASSHHRGNIGSPLHF.